Listed below are T cell receptor beta chains from one sample, sequenced in a study of T cells in tuberculosis. Repertoires were generated with immunoSEQ multiplex PCR, while TCRdb's copy carries only in-frame clones and drops some. The repertoire holds over 30,000 clones, with approximately 97% as singletons. Sample: PBMCs. Receptors originate from a donor between 10 and 35 years old with latent tuberculosis or without tuberculosis infection. The CDR3 runs from the conserved cysteine through the conserved F or W. Fields, in order: J gene, clone size, V gene, D gene, CDR3 DNA, CDR3 protein. The D gene is left open where the match is weak. Rows give clone size only sometimes, using once, few, many, or a class for an expanded clone.

>TRBJ1-2|NA|TRBV9|NA
TGTGCCAGCAGCACGACTGCTACCTATGGCTACACCTTC
CASSTTATYGYTF
>TRBJ2-5|NA|TRBV27|TRBD1
TGTGCCAGCAGTAAGGACAGGGGCCAAGAGACCCAGTACTTC
CASSKDRGQETQYF
>TRBJ2-5|NA|TRBV2|TRBD2
TGTGCCAGCAGTGGTTTAGCGGGGGGGCTGGAGACCCAGTACTTC
CASSGLAGGLETQYF
>TRBJ1-2|once|TRBV2|NA
TGTGCCAGCAGTGAAGGGCGGAACTATGGCTACACCTTC
CASSEGRNYGYTF
>TRBJ1-4|NA|TRBV5-5|NA
TGTGCCAGCACCATAATGGACAGAACCCCGGAAAAACTGTTTTTT
CASTIMDRTPEKLFF
>TRBJ1-5|NA|TRBV27|TRBD1
TGTGCCAGCAGTTTCACAGGGGATCAGCCCCAGCATTTT
CASSFTGDQPQHF
>TRBJ1-5|NA|TRBV5-1|NA
TGCGCCAGCAGCTTGGCCGGAGATCAGCCCCAGCATTTT
CASSLAGDQPQHF
>TRBJ2-5|NA|TRBV10-3|NA
TGTGCCATCAGCGGATCCCCCGGGGATGAGACCCAGTACTTC
CAISGSPGDETQYF
>TRBJ1-4|NA|TRBV25-1|TRBD1
TGTGCCAGCAGTGTGACTCAGGGGGCTCGTGAAAAACTGTTTTTT
CASSVTQGAREKLFF
>TRBJ2-7|NA|TRBV9|NA
TGTGCCAGCAGCGTAGGATTTGGCCAGGGGTCCTACGAGCAGTACTTC
CASSVGFGQGSYEQYF
>TRBJ1-5|NA|TRBV28|TRBD1
TGTGCCAGCAGTTCGGGGACAGGGGTTCAGCCCCAGCATTTT
CASSSGTGVQPQHF
>TRBJ2-1|NA|TRBV19|NA
TGTGCCAGTGGAGCTAGGGGTCGCTACAATGAGCAGTTCTTC
CASGARGRYNEQFF
>TRBJ1-5|NA|TRBV28|TRBD1
TGTGCCAGCACCAAGGACAGGTCGAAACAGCCCCAGCATTTT
CASTKDRSKQPQHF
>TRBJ2-7|NA|TRBV7-4|NA
TGTGCCAGCAGCTTACCAGTCCCCTACGAGCAGTACTTC
CASSLPVPYEQYF
>TRBJ2-7|NA|TRBV6-5|NA
TGTGCCAGCAGCCGGAACGGGGGCTCCTACGAGCAGTACTTC
CASSRNGGSYEQYF
>TRBJ1-5|NA|TRBV5-1|NA
TGCGCCAGCAGCTTACAGGGCAATCAGCCCCAGCATTTT
CASSLQGNQPQHF
>TRBJ2-7|NA|TRBV6-1|NA
TGTGCCAGCAGTGGGGAGTGGTTGTACGAGCAGTACTTC
CASSGEWLYEQYF
>TRBJ2-7|NA|TRBV28|TRBD2
TGTGCCAGCAGTTTAATAGCGGGAGTCGAGCAGTACTTC
CASSLIAGVEQYF
>TRBJ1-2|NA|TRBV5-6|TRBD1
TGTGCCAGCAGCAGGGGGGACAGACGAAAAGATGGCTACACCTTC
CASSRGDRRKDGYTF
>TRBJ1-2|NA|TRBV5-4|TRBD1
TGTGCCAGCAGCTTTCTGGGACAGGCCGCCGGCTACACCTTC
CASSFLGQAAGYTF
>TRBJ2-7|NA|TRBV7-8|TRBD2
TGTGCCAGCAGCGTACGACTAGCGGGCCCCTACGAGCAGTACTTC
CASSVRLAGPYEQYF
>TRBJ2-1|NA|TRBV6-4|TRBD2
TGTGCCAGCAGTGACTCTAGCGGGGGGGCAAATGAGCAGTTCTTC
CASSDSSGGANEQFF
>TRBJ1-2|NA|TRBV6-5|TRBD1
TGTGCCAGCAGTAGAAATGACAGGGACCCTTATGGCTACACCTTC
CASSRNDRDPYGYTF
>TRBJ2-7|NA|TRBV19|TRBD1
TGTGCCAGTAGTATGAGGGACAGGGGGGACTACGAGCAGTACTTC
CASSMRDRGDYEQYF
>TRBJ1-2|NA|TRBV7-8|TRBD1
TGTGCCAGCAGCTTACTTCTAACAGGGGGGCAGAATCGGCATGGCTACACCTTC
CASSLLLTGGQNRHGYTF
>TRBJ2-3|NA|TRBV9|NA
TGTGCCAGCAGCCTCGCGGCTAGCACAGATACGCAGTATTTT
CASSLAASTDTQYF
>TRBJ1-1|NA|TRBV2|NA
TGTGCCAGCATCGGTAAGGTGTGGGCGTCTGAAGCTTTCTTT
CASIGKVWASEAFF
>TRBJ1-1|NA|TRBV10-3|NA
TGTGCCATCAGTGTGGGGCATAACACTGAAGCTTTCTTT
CAISVGHNTEAFF
>TRBJ1-5|NA|TRBV7-2|TRBD1
TGTGCCAGCCAAACTGGACAGGGGTTTAGTGGTCAGCCCCAGCATTTT
CASQTGQGFSGQPQHF
>TRBJ2-7|NA|TRBV6-1|NA
TGTGCCAGCAGTATTCTCTACGAGCAGTACTTC
CASSILYEQYF
>TRBJ1-1|NA|TRBV30|NA
TGTGCCTGGAGTGTCCATTATGGGGGCATCACTGAAGCTTTCTTT
CAWSVHYGGITEAFF
>TRBJ2-3|NA|TRBV27|NA
TGTGCCAGCAGTCGGTATTCTGGACGGGACACAGATACGCAGTATTTT
CASSRYSGRDTDTQYF
>TRBJ2-5|NA|TRBV5-6|TRBD1
TGTGCCAGCACCAACCTGCCCCAAGCGGGGACAGGGCTTGGAACCCAGTACTTC
CASTNLPQAGTGLGTQYF
>TRBJ1-1|NA|TRBV6-1|TRBD1
TGTGCCAGCAGTGAGGACAGGGTGAACACTGAAGCTTTCTTT
CASSEDRVNTEAFF
>TRBJ1-1|NA|TRBV27|NA
TGTGCCAGCAGTTCCCTTGACACTTACACTGAAGCTTTCTTT
CASSSLDTYTEAFF
>TRBJ2-3|NA|TRBV2|TRBD1
TGTGCCAGCAGCCCAACCCCGGTGACAGGGGGTATGGATACGCAGTATTTT
CASSPTPVTGGMDTQYF
>TRBJ1-5|NA|TRBV10-3|NA
TGTGCCATCAGCCCGGGGGACAGCAATCAGCCCCAGCATTTT
CAISPGDSNQPQHF
>TRBJ1-2|NA|TRBV6-6|NA
TGTGCCAGCAGCTCGACTTTATATGGCTACACCTTC
CASSSTLYGYTF
>TRBJ1-1|NA|TRBV7-2|NA
TGTGCCAGCAGCGCGCGGGACTCGGGGCATACTGAAGCTTTCTTT
CASSARDSGHTEAFF
>TRBJ2-7|NA|TRBV30|NA
TGTGCCTGGAGTGTACCCCTAGCGCTCGAGCAGTACTTC
CAWSVPLALEQYF
>TRBJ2-3|once|TRBV5-6|TRBD2
TGTGCCAGCAGCCGGACTAGCGGGGGGGATACGCAGTATTTT
CASSRTSGGDTQYF
>TRBJ1-1|once|TRBV6-1|NA
TGTGCCAGCAGTGTCTCGACAGGAAGGAACATGAACACTGAAGCTTTCTTT
CASSVSTGRNMNTEAFF
>TRBJ2-3|NA|TRBV2|TRBD2
TGTGCCAGCAAGTGGGGGCTAGCGGGTAGCACAGATACGCAGTATTTT
CASKWGLAGSTDTQYF
>TRBJ1-1|once|TRBV2|NA
TGTGCCAGCAGAGACACCTGGGAGTACACTGAAGCTTTCTTT
CASRDTWEYTEAFF
>TRBJ2-1|medium-sized|TRBV5-5|TRBD2
TGTGCCAGCAGCTTTTTGCCGGGAGGGGATGAGCAGTTCTTC
CASSFLPGGDEQFF
>TRBJ1-4|NA|TRBV5-1|TRBD1
TGCGCCAGCAGCTTGGGCACAGGGGGATTTGAAAAACTGTTTTTT
CASSLGTGGFEKLFF
>TRBJ2-1|NA|TRBV7-7|TRBD2
TGTGCCAGCAGCTCGGGACTAGCGGGTGTGCAGTTCTTC
CASSSGLAGVQFF
>TRBJ2-1|NA|TRBV18|NA
TGTGCCAGCTCACCACGGAAGGGGGTTGAGCAGTTCTTC
CASSPRKGVEQFF
>TRBJ1-2|NA|TRBV7-2|TRBD1
TGTGCCAGCAGCTTAGTCACGGGGGACAGCTATGGCTACACCTTC
CASSLVTGDSYGYTF
>TRBJ2-2|NA|TRBV11-3|NA
TGTGCCAGCAGCATAGGGGGGGCGAACACCGGGGAGCTGTTTTTT
CASSIGGANTGELFF
>TRBJ1-2|NA|TRBV7-9|TRBD1
TGTGCCAGCAGCGGGCTGGACAGGAACTATGGCTACACCTTC
CASSGLDRNYGYTF
>TRBJ1-3|NA|TRBV27|NA
TGTGCCAGCAGTCCCCTCCAGTCCTCTGGAAACACCATATATTTT
CASSPLQSSGNTIYF
>TRBJ1-2|NA|TRBV29-1|NA
TGCAGCGTTGAGGGGAGGTATGGCTACACCTTC
CSVEGRYGYTF
>TRBJ2-1|once|TRBV27|TRBD2
TGTGCCAGCAGTCCTCGACTAGCGGGAACCAATGAGCAGTTCTTC
CASSPRLAGTNEQFF